This T cell receptor (beta chain) was sequenced for a study of human T cells and chemical hapten exposure. Study-wide context: All patients underwent weekly scalp dosing with diphenylcyclopropenone for the full approximately 25-week study. Patients were mainly female, each with alopecia areata, totalis or universalis. Per-sample TCR yield variability stemmed mainly from small pooled library volume differences.

TCRdb recomputed calls from the RACE reads with MiXCR, one row per CDR3 protein. The table shows more than 300,000 distinct CDR3 sequences, with approximately 5.1% occurring only once. This CDR3 is 14 amino acids long. Between the trimmed V and J ends, which lost 7 bases and 9 bases, there was a span of 19 bases. Germline CDR1 reads MNHEY; CDR2 reads SVGAGI. This clonotype was observed a handful of times. Specified time point: pre-sensitization, week 0. Treatment meaning: therapeutic diphenylcyclopropenone sensitization with weekly scalp DPC. Each patch-test visit's blood sample preceded patch application.

This clonotype originated in a woman aged 45-65 years with alopecia areata. Some clones in this sample may be carry-over from other donors' samples. This sample comprised whole blood, obtained in connection with sensitization to the hapten diphenylcyclopropenone (DPC). The chain recombines TRBV6-5 with TRBJ1-3; tentative D call: TRBD1 (6 bases). The CDR3 region is CASTPDSPGGTIYF. CDR3 DNA sequence: TGTGCCAGCACCCCGGACAGCCCGGGTGGCACCATATATTTT.